These 29 T cell receptor beta chains came from one sample sequenced in a study of blood T cell repertoires in COVID-19. Sequenced by immunoSEQ multiplex PCR; TCRdb stores in-frame clones only, minus some. The data contain roughly 290,000 clones, about 80% of them singletons. Sequencing was done on a sample of peripheral blood. The receptor source for this set is a person aged 70 to 85 with COVID-19, enrolled during active disease.

This sequence joins TRBV6-2 or TRBV6-3 and TRBJ2-3; 7 nucleotides align to TRBD1. V lost 6 bases, J lost 12 bases, and 9 bases stayed unmatched. The CDR3 has 12 amino acids. In germline, CDR1 is MNHEY, CDR2 SVGEGT. The CDR3 sequence: CASSPTTGSQYF. CDR3 in DNA: TGTGCCAGCAGCCCTACGACAGGGAGTCAGTATTTT.

This chain joins TRBV6-2 or TRBV6-3 and TRBJ2-7, with 8 bases aligning to TRBD2. J was trimmed by 2 bases and V by 4 bases; bases with no gene match: 10. This CDR3 contains 16 residues. CDR1 is MNHEY, CDR2 SVGEGT, per germline. The CDR3 loop is CASSSGRLASTYEQYF. In DNA, the CDR3 is TGTGCCAGCAGTTCAGGGAGACTAGCGTCTACCTACGAGCAGTACTTC.

This clone was seen a handful of times. This rearrangement joins TRBV9 to TRBJ2-7; TRBD1 agrees at 8 bases. Germline lookup yields CDR1 SGDLS and CDR2 YYNGEE. The CDR3 is 15 residues long. Trimming at V came to 2 bases and at J to 7 bases, leaving 11 bases not matched to a gene. The CDR3: CASSVGQGAKREQYF. CDR3 bases: TGTGCCAGCAGCGTGGGGCAGGGGGCAAAAAGAGAGCAGTACTTC.

This clone was counted a single time. The V and J genes are TRBV7-9 and TRBJ1-6, with 8 nucleotides matching TRBD1. V lost 1 base and J lost 7; bases outside the gene matches: 3. Germline lookup yields CDR1 SEHNR and CDR2 FQNEAQ (reference sequence). The CDR3 covers 15 residues. CDR3: CASSLGDRRNSPLHF. In DNA form, the CDR3 reads TGTGCCAGCAGCTTAGGGGACAGGCGAAATTCACCCCTCCACTTT.

This clone occurred a few times. The chain links TRBV5-1 to TRBJ1-6, with D possibly matching TRBD1 (5 bases). This CDR3 contains 12 residues. V was pared by 3 bases and J by 8 bases, with 6 bases between. The germline CDR1 and CDR2 sequences are SGHRS and YFSETQ. CDR3 sequence (DNA): TGCGCCAGCAGCTCGACAGATTCACCCCTCCACTTT. Translating gives CASSSTDSPLHF.

The CDR3 loop is CASSLREGNEKLFF. CDR3 nucleotide sequence: TGCGCCAGCAGCTTGCGGGAGGGTAATGAAAAACTGTTTTTT. This rearrangement joins TRBV5-1 to TRBJ1-4; D is unresolved. The CDR3 extends over 14 amino acids. Trimming removed 1 base at V and 4 bases at J, with 8 bases between. CDR1 and CDR2 (germline): SGHRS, YFSETQ. The whole variable domain, remainder taken from reference TRBV5-1 and TRBJ1-4, is KAGVTQTPRYLIKTRGQQVTLSCSPISGHRSVSWYQQTPGQGLQFLFEYFSETQRNKGNFPGRFSGRQFSNSRSEMNVSTLELGDSALYLCASSLREGNEKLFFGSGTQLSVL.

The chain couples TRBV7-8 to TRBJ1-6, with a tentative D call TRBD1 (5 bases). The germline V gene has CDR1 SGHVS and CDR2 FQNEAQ. This CDR3 spans 17 amino acids. Deletions cut 1 base from V and 9 bases from J, with 19 bases between. CDR3 nucleotides: TGTGCCAGCAGCTTAGTCAGGGTGGGCAGGGCTTCTTCACCCCTCCACTTT. Its translation: CASSLVRVGRASSPLHF.

The chain joins TRBV6-2 or TRBV6-3 to TRBJ1-6; D uncertain. The CDR3 contains 13 residues. Germline lookup yields CDR1 MNHEY and CDR2 SVGEGT. V shed 2 bases and J shed 9 bases, with 8 bases lying between them. CDR3 protein: CASSYPRFSPLHF. Here the CDR3 DNA reads TGTGCCAGCAGTTACCCCCGGTTTTCACCCCTCCACTTT.

The rearrangement uses TRBV28 and TRBJ2-3, with D perhaps matching TRBD2 (5 bases). Trimming pared 5 bases from V and 5 bases from J, leaving 8 bases between. The CDR3 sequence is 12 residues long. Germline lookup yields CDR1 MDHEN and CDR2 SYDVKM. Here the CDR3 reads CASSLSGDTQYF. CDR3 nucleotides: TGTGCCAGCAGTCTCAGCGGAGATACGCAGTATTTT. Using reference TRBV28 and TRBJ2-3 for the parts outside the CDR3, the full variable domain is DVKVTQSSRYLVKRTGEKVFLECVQDMDHENMFWYRQDPGLGLRLIYFSYDVKMKEKGDIPEGYSVSREKKERFSLILESASTNQTSMYLCASSLSGDTQYFGPGTRLTVL.

V is TRBV12-3 or TRBV12-4 and J is TRBJ1-6, with D possibly TRBD1 on 6 matching bases. V dropped 5 bases and J dropped 10 bases, with 9 bases sitting between them. The CDR3 has 12 amino acids. The CDR3 DNA sequence: TGTGCCAGCAGTCAGGGGTACTCACCCCTCCACTTT. It codes for CASSQGYSPLHF.

The chain employs TRBV15 and TRBJ2-7; D remains unclear. V was shortened by 0 bases and J by 3 bases, with 12 bases between the two germline ends. The CDR3 sequence is 15 residues long. Per the germline V gene, CDR1 is LNHNV and CDR2 is YYDKDF (reference sequence). CDR3: CATSRDPGSYYEQYF. CDR3 coding DNA: TGTGCCACCAGCAGAGACCCCGGGTCCTACTACGAGCAGTACTTC. The entire variable domain, with the rest obtained from reference TRBV15 and TRBJ2-7, is as follows: DAMVIQNPRYQVTQFGKPVTLSCSQTLNHNVMYWYQQKSSQAPKLLFHYYDKDFNNEADTPDNFQSRRPNTSFCFLDIRSPGLGDTAMYLCATSRDPGSYYEQYFGPGTRLTVT.

The rearrangement uses TRBV7-2 and TRBJ1-2; D not certain. The germline V and J ends were trimmed by 1 base and 6 bases, with 12 bases remaining between them. CDR1 is SGHTA and CDR2 is FQGNSA in the germline V gene. This CDR3 has 14 amino acids. CDR3 loop: CASSLDSGSHGYTF. CDR3 sequence (DNA): TGTGCCAGCAGCTTAGATTCGGGGTCTCATGGCTACACCTTC.

The chain combines TRBV7-2 with TRBJ1-5; 9 nucleotides agree with TRBD1. Germline trimming cut 6 bases from V and 7 bases from J; bases unmatched to any gene: 7. The germline CDR1 and CDR2 sequences are SGHTA and FQGNSA. The CDR3 loop spans 14 amino acids. The DNA for the CDR3 is TGTGCCAGCAGAAGAACAGGGGGCGGGCAGCCCCAGCATTTT. Translated: CASRRTGGGQPQHF.

This clone was seen more than once but under ten times. This sequence joins TRBV7-3 and TRBJ1-1; D remains ambiguous. The V gene lost 2 bases and the J gene lost 5 bases, with 15 bases spanning the gap. Germline CDR1 is SGHTA and CDR2 is FQGTGA. The CDR3 extends over 15 amino acids. The CDR3 sequence is CASSLDGSSKTEAFF. The DNA for the CDR3 is TGTGCCAGCAGCTTAGACGGTAGCAGCAAGACTGAAGCTTTCTTT.

The chain joins TRBV2 to TRBJ1-5; D gene unclear. V was trimmed by 4 bases and J by 4 bases, leaving 11 bases between them. Looked up from germline, CDR1 is SNHLY and CDR2 is FYNNEI. The CDR3 covers 14 residues. In DNA, the CDR3 is TGTGCCAGCAGTGTCCGCCGGTATAATCAGCCCCAGCATTTT. It specifies CASSVRRYNQPQHF.

The chain employs TRBV6-8 and TRBJ2-1; D possibly corresponds to TRBD1 (5 bases). Looked up from germline, CDR1 is MNHGY and CDR2 is SAAAGT. V lost 7 bases and J lost 7, with 14 bases in between. The length of the CDR3 is 13 residues. CDR3: CASNLGPGNEQFF. CDR3 sequence (DNA): TGTGCCAGCAATCTGGGGCCCGGTAATGAGCAGTTCTTC.

This sequence joins TRBV5-4 and TRBJ2-5; D gene uncertain. The CDR3 totals 14 residues. Trimming pared 0 bases from V and 6 bases from J, leaving 12 bases between. Germline V lookup: CDR1 SGHNT, CDR2 YYREEE (reference sequence). The CDR3 sequence: CASSLARQRKTQYF. In DNA form, the CDR3 reads TGTGCCAGCAGCTTGGCCAGGCAGAGAAAGACCCAGTACTTC.

This clone was observed a few times. J is TRBJ2-7 and V is TRBV19, with 9 nucleotides matching TRBD1. The J segment lost 2 bases and the V segment lost 3 bases, leaving 8 bases of the junction unmatched. The CDR3 runs to 16 residues. From germline, CDR1 is LNHDA and CDR2 SQIVND (reference sequence). CDR3 sequence (DNA): TGTGCCAGTAGTATCTCACACAGGGGGCCGACCTACGAGCAGTACTTC. Protein: CASSISHRGPTYEQYF.

The rearrangement uses TRBV7-8 and TRBJ1-1; tentative D call: TRBD1 (6 bases). The CDR3 is 15 residues long. Germline V gives CDR1 SGHVS, CDR2 FQNEAQ. Between the trimmed V and J ends, which lost 6 bases and 1 base, there was a span of 15 bases. CDR3 in amino acids: CASRNDRDKNTEAFF. The CDR3, as DNA: TGTGCCAGCAGAAATGATCGGGACAAGAACACTGAAGCTTTCTTT.

The chain has TRBV28 and TRBJ1-2; TRBD1 agrees at 9 bases. The ends lost 5 bases at V and 3 bases at J; junction bases unmatched: 1. Germline V gene lookup returns CDR1 MDHEN and CDR2 SYDVKM. The CDR3 sequence is 13 residues long. The CDR3 coding sequence is TGTGCCAGCAGTAGGGACAGGGACTATGGCTACACCTTC. This codes for CASSRDRDYGYTF.

This rearrangement joins TRBV20-1 to TRBJ2-7; maybe TRBD2 (6 bases). The V and J ends lost 3 bases and 6 bases respectively, with 6 bases between them. CDR3 length equals 10 residues. Germline CDR1 is DFQATT and CDR2 is SNEGSKA (reference sequence). CDR3 loop: CSAREGEQYF. DNA for the CDR3: TGCAGTGCTAGGGAGGGCGAGCAGTACTTC.

The CDR3 spells CASRRTGARNTIYF. The CDR3 DNA is TGTGCCAGCAGAAGGACAGGGGCAAGAAACACCATATATTTT. The chain carries TRBV28 and TRBJ1-3, with TRBD1 matching 9 bases. V trimming: 6 bases; J trimming: 5 bases; junction bases outside the gene matches: 5. Germline V gives CDR1 MDHEN, CDR2 SYDVKM. CDR3 size: 14 residues. Drawing the rest from reference TRBV28 and TRBJ1-3, the complete variable domain is DVKVTQSSRYLVKRTGEKVFLECVQDMDHENMFWYRQDPGLGLRLIYFSYDVKMKEKGDIPEGYSVSREKKERFSLILESASTNQTSMYLCASRRTGARNTIYFGEGSWLTVV.

This chain connects TRBV11-3 to TRBJ2-7; D perhaps matches TRBD1 (6 bases). Germline assignment: CDR1 SGHNT and CDR2 YENEEA. The CDR3 contains 13 residues. With 2 bases removed from V and 5 bases from J, the gap between germline ends came to 10 bases. The CDR3, as DNA: TGTGCCAGCAGCTTATCACAGGGAAACGAGCAGTACTTC. Translation: CASSLSQGNEQYF. The variable domain in full, with the rest retrieved from reference TRBV11-3 and TRBJ2-7, is EAGVVQSPRYKIIEKKQPVAFWCNPISGHNTLYWYLQNLGQGPELLIRYENEEAVDDSQLPKDRFSAERLKGVDSTLKIQPAELGDSAVYLCASSLSQGNEQYFGPGTRLTVT.

This chain connects TRBV19 to TRBJ2-3, with 10 bases aligning to TRBD2. CDR3 length: 17 amino acids. In germline, CDR1 is LNHDA, CDR2 SQIVND (reference sequence). Unmatched junction bases numbered 9, after V lost 6 bases and J lost 0 bases. The CDR3: CASSSSGGARSTDTQYF. CDR3 sequence (DNA): TGTGCCAGTAGCTCCAGCGGGGGGGCGAGAAGCACAGATACGCAGTATTTT.

The chain joins TRBV3-1 (or the pseudogene TRBV3-2) to TRBJ2-5; maybe TRBD2 (6 bases). The ends were cut back, 0 bases at V and 4 bases at J, with 12 bases in the middle. Germline V lookup: CDR1 LGHDT, CDR2 YNNKEL (reference sequence). This CDR3 has 15 amino acids. In DNA form, the CDR3 reads TGTGCCAGCAGCCAAGATCTCGCGGGACCAGAGACCCAGTACTTC. Protein: CASSQDLAGPETQYF.

The gene calls are TRBV9 and TRBJ2-7, with 8 bases lining up with TRBD1. J gave up 5 bases and V 4 bases, and 8 bases lay outside the gene matches. The CDR3 is made up of 14 amino acids. CDR1 SGDLS and CDR2 YYNGEE come from the germline V gene. CDR3 nucleotides: TGTGCCAGCAGCCCAAGGGACAGGAGGGACGAGCAGTACTTC. Translation: CASSPRDRRDEQYF.

The chain joins TRBV29-1 to TRBJ2-3; the match to TRBD1 covers 9 bases. This CDR3 region has 14 residues. Germline V gives CDR1 SQVTM, CDR2 ANQGSEA. The junction had 8 bases not matched to a gene; V was cut back by 7 bases and J by 3 bases. CDR3 nucleotides: TGCAGCGCCGAAGACAGGGGGAGGACAGATACGCAGTATTTT. Translated, it gives CSAEDRGRTDTQYF.

Note on this clone: A read error may produce the germline difference seen at one junction end. The chain joins TRBV6-1 to TRBJ2-7, with D possibly matching TRBD1 (6 bases). Germline V gives CDR1 MNHNS, CDR2 SASEGT. This CDR3 has 12 amino acids. CDR3 in amino acids: CASSEGQVRMVF. The CDR3 nucleotides read TGTGCCAGCAGTGAAGGACAGGTTCGCATGGTCTTC.

The chain links TRBV4-3 to TRBJ1-1, with D possibly matching TRBD1 (6 bases). The CDR3 covers 14 residues. Per the germline V gene, CDR1 is LGHNA and CDR2 is YSLEER. Deletions cut 4 bases from V and 11 bases from J, with 20 bases between. CDR3 protein: CASSPNGGAQGAFF. The CDR3 DNA reads TGCGCCAGCAGCCCGAACGGGGGGGCCCAAGGGGCTTTCTTT.